This T cell receptor (beta chain) was identified during a study of cytomegalovirus exposure and HLA in healthy donors. Broader study findings: There were some V segments, including TRBV6-2 and TRBV6-3, excluded as indistinguishable.

This PCR relied on a set of 60 Vbeta primers and 13 Jbeta primers. Clones were read by immunoSEQ multiplex PCR, and TCRdb kept only the in-frame ones, dropping some. The sample shows roughly 190,000 clones, 65% to 80% of them seen only once. Trimming left V 0 bases short and J 1 base short, with 10 bases between. CDR3 size: 15 residues. Germline CDR1 GTSNPN, CDR2 SVGIG (reference sequence). To note about this clone: What it recognizes is unknown.

Material: PBMCs. The genes are TRBV30 and TRBJ1-5; D call uncertain. The receptor comes from a woman aged 40-49 years in good health and CMV-seronegative. The CDR3 DNA reads as TGTGCCTGGAGTGTATCCTACCTAAGCAATCAGCCCCAGCATTTT. Translating it yields CAWSVSYLSNQPQHF.